This T cell receptor (beta chain) is from a study of cytomegalovirus exposure and HLA in healthy donors. In germline, CDR1 is LGHNA, CDR2 YSLEER. V lost 4 bases, J lost 0 bases, and 19 bases lay in between. The CDR3 spans 18 residues. Primers for the PCR totalled 60 Vbeta and 13 Jbeta. Data came from immunoSEQ multiplex PCR; TCRdb stores just in-frame clones and leaves some out. Among approximately 160,000 clones listed, just under 80% were seen once. Sequencing was done on a sample of PBMCs. This sequence originates from a man between 18 and 35 years old in good health and CMV-seropositive. V usage is TRBV4-3 and J usage is TRBJ2-1; tentatively, D is TRBD2 (6 bases). In DNA, the CDR3 is TGCGCCAGCAGCCCCAATTACGCTAGCGACCCCTCCTACAATGAGCAGTTCTTC. This sequence encodes CASSPNYASDPSYNEQFF.